The rows below give T cell receptor beta chains drawn from one sample of a study of T-cell reconstitution after alpha-beta-depleted transplantation in children. A single record per CDR3 protein comes from TCRdb applying MiXCR to the PCR reads. The table has roughly 300,000 distinct CDR3 sequences, 9% to 12% seen once. Here the sequenced sample was PBMCs from the stem cell graft donor, taken from the stem cell graft. These receptors were collected from a human donor who donated a stem cell graft to a child with acute lymphoblastic leukemia. CDR3s leave out the opening cysteine and the closing phenylalanine or tryptophan.

CDR3aa: SASSGTSIYEQY
j_gene: TRBJ2-7
v_gene: TRBV20-1

CDR3aa: ASSHELAGGYEQY
j_gene: TRBJ2-7
v_gene: TRBV4-1

CDR3aa: SVDVQGQGKQY
j_gene: TRBJ2-7
v_gene: TRBV29-1

CDR3aa: ASSLSRTGKSTDTQY
j_gene: TRBJ2-3
v_gene: TRBV5-1

CDR3aa: SVADATDTQY
j_gene: TRBJ2-3
v_gene: TRBV29-1

CDR3aa: ASSAYRDRVTYNEQF
j_gene: TRBJ2-1
v_gene: TRBV7-8

CDR3aa: AWGPRFDYEQY
j_gene: TRBJ2-7
v_gene: TRBV30

CDR3aa: ASSATGTTSGGELF
j_gene: TRBJ2-2
v_gene: TRBV5-1

CDR3aa: SVALGPYEQY
j_gene: TRBJ2-7
v_gene: TRBV29-1

CDR3aa: ASSATNWRELF
j_gene: TRBJ2-2
v_gene: TRBV4-3

CDR3aa: STGQGFYNEQF
j_gene: TRBJ2-1
v_gene: TRBV20-1

CDR3aa: ASSLGQGSNSPLH
j_gene: TRBJ1-6
v_gene: TRBV11-2

CDR3aa: ASSFGGYNEQF
j_gene: TRBJ2-1
v_gene: TRBV7-9

CDR3aa: ASSPGQGRNTIY
j_gene: TRBJ1-3
v_gene: TRBV3-1

CDR3aa: CAREEGFTSAYNEQF
j_gene: TRBJ2-1
v_gene: TRBV20-1

CDR3aa: SALGTGNYGYT
j_gene: TRBJ1-2
v_gene: TRBV20-1

CDR3aa: SATIQGRLTYNEQF
j_gene: TRBJ2-1
v_gene: TRBV20-1

CDR3aa: ASRSSTDTQY
j_gene: TRBJ2-3
v_gene: TRBV5-1

CDR3aa: ASSLVGNAEQY
j_gene: TRBJ2-7
v_gene: TRBV5-5

CDR3aa: ASSRTSAGTDTQY
j_gene: TRBJ2-3
v_gene: TRBV4-3

CDR3aa: ATSTPGPNEQF
j_gene: TRBJ2-1
v_gene: TRBV15

CDR3aa: ASSRLITTGVYGYT
j_gene: TRBJ1-2
v_gene: TRBV7-9

CDR3aa: ASSFDSGTSGDKSSYNEQF
j_gene: TRBJ2-1
v_gene: TRBV7-6

CDR3aa: SVAQVELAGDTDTQY
j_gene: TRBJ2-3
v_gene: TRBV29-1

CDR3aa: ASSFRQINQPQH
j_gene: TRBJ1-5
v_gene: TRBV5-6

CDR3aa: ASSEGPRDLRTGELF
j_gene: TRBJ2-2
v_gene: TRBV9

CDR3aa: ASSMDRENGYT
j_gene: TRBJ1-2
v_gene: TRBV5-5

CDR3aa: ASSLWDSPPYNEQF
j_gene: TRBJ2-1
v_gene: TRBV7-9

CDR3aa: ASKGLAGGEETQY
j_gene: TRBJ2-5
v_gene: TRBV6-1

CDR3aa: ASSQGQVDYEQY
j_gene: TRBJ2-7
v_gene: TRBV4-2

CDR3aa: SATVPGLAGFQETQY
j_gene: TRBJ2-5
v_gene: TRBV20-1

CDR3aa: ASSSRGEVYEQY
j_gene: TRBJ2-7
v_gene: TRBV12-3/TRBV12-4

CDR3aa: CARDRTGRGTGELF
j_gene: TRBJ2-2
v_gene: TRBV20-1

CDR3aa: ASSQETGLGRPQY
j_gene: TRBJ2-3
v_gene: TRBV4-3

CDR3aa: ASRPMGQAGEKLF
j_gene: TRBJ1-4
v_gene: TRBV7-2

CDR3aa: ASTTWQSYEQY
j_gene: TRBJ2-7
v_gene: TRBV7-2

CDR3aa: ASSLTSGTLSYNEQF
j_gene: TRBJ2-1
v_gene: TRBV27

CDR3aa: ASSLALSSSFGLAGGLNTGELF
j_gene: TRBJ2-2
v_gene: TRBV5-1

CDR3aa: ASGSRVRRYNEQF
j_gene: TRBJ2-1
v_gene: TRBV16

CDR3aa: ASSQGPGLAGETQY
j_gene: TRBJ2-5
v_gene: TRBV4-3

CDR3aa: ASSLRASLMGEQY
j_gene: TRBJ2-7
v_gene: TRBV5-1

CDR3aa: AWSVDRNTEAF
j_gene: TRBJ1-1
v_gene: TRBV30

CDR3aa: ASSFLGGTEKLF
j_gene: TRBJ1-4
v_gene: TRBV12-3/TRBV12-4

CDR3aa: ASSQDFANTEAF
j_gene: TRBJ1-1
v_gene: TRBV4-3

CDR3aa: ASSLETSGSREQY
j_gene: TRBJ2-7
v_gene: TRBV13